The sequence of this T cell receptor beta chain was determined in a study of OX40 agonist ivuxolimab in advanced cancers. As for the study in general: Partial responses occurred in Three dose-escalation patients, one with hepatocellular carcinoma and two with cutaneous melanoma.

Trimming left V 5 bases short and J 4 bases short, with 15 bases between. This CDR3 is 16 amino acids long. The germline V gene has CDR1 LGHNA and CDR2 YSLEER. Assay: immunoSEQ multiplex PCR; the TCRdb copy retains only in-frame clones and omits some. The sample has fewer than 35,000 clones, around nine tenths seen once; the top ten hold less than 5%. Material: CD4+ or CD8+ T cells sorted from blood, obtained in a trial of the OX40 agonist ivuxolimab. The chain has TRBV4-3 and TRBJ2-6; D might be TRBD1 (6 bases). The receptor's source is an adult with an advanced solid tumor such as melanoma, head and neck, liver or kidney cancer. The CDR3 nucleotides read TGCGCCAGCAGCGAGAGAAGGGGGTCCGGGGCCAACGTCCTGACTTTC. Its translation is CASSERRGSGANVLTF.